The subject of this entry is one T cell receptor beta chain. The antigen it recognizes is unknown. The junction departs from germline at one end; a sequencing error may be responsible. Library method: PCR. Sequencing took place on an Illumina HiSeq 2500. Unique molecular identifiers were incorporated into TCR beta cDNA libraries to reduce PCR and sequencing biases. Some 500,000 cDNA molecules were obtained per 1 to 10 million input T cells, so each molecule approximated one T cell. Patient libraries were prepared and sequenced with the same protocol used for the earlier healthy control dataset. Within a given batch, samples were prepared together, multiplexed and sequenced on the same HiSeq lane. Per the authors' processing: MIGEC handled the raw barcoded reads, throwing out single-read molecular identifier groups before consensus assembly and CDR3 extraction. VDJtools was used for post-analysis of the clonotype tables, and diversity was normalized by down-sampling every dataset to the size of the smallest sample. Repertoire overlap clustering matched CDR3 amino acid but not nucleotide sequences to correct batch-related cross-sample contamination. TCRdb ran its own pipeline on the public reads, namely fastp trimming at Q25 and MiXCR clone calling, and kept in-frame beta chains. CDR3 protein sequences are deduplicated, and each keeps its most common genes and DNA. TCRdb assigned the V and J calls; the authors' analysis was not used. Counted in this sample were fewer than 550,000 distinct CDR3 sequences; 30% to 40% of them appeared once. The top ten clones comprise around 6% of the sample.

The CDR3, cysteine through phenylalanine, is 16 amino acids long. Only CDR3 DNA is held: 48 bases, read in frame from base 1. Looking up the germline V gene (reference sequence) yields CDR1 PRHDT and CDR2 FYEKMQ. To demonstrate the VDJtools post-analysis software, TCR beta repertoires were profiled from the peripheral blood of 10 to 15 young patients with multiple sclerosis. The patients with multiple sclerosis were children and adolescents between about 6 and 16 years of age. The data derive from a study of post-analysis software for immune sequencing data (dated by TCRdb to about 2015). Study-wide context: Disease courses on record covered relapsing-remitting, secondary progressive and progressive-relapsing multiple sclerosis, though some patients had no subtype annotation. The multiple sclerosis patient repertoires were compared with about a dozen previously published healthy control repertoires from donors aged roughly 6 to 27 years. A subset of samples was prepared in parallel using single-end sample barcoding, then pooled and co-amplified after Illumina adapter ligation.

Broad study findings and their caveats: Direct clustering with F measure showed strong co-clustering of samples prepared in the same batch, prompting a batch-effect correction. The control group was slightly older than the multiple sclerosis patient group. A handful of TRBV segments, including TRBV5-6, TRBV5-1 and TRBV20-1, were significantly more frequent in patients than controls. Compared with controls, multiple sclerosis patients had significantly lower normalized Chao1 diversity, a finding suggesting substantial peripheral T-cell clonal expansion.

The sequenced sample consisted of blood. Rearrangement joined TRBV13 to TRBJ2-3; tentative D gene TRBD1, with 6 bases matching. The sequence was obtained from a girl younger than 18 with multiple sclerosis. The CDR3 protein: CASSPTGGLRSGTRYF. The DNA is as follows: TGTGCCAGCAGCCCGACAGGAGGTCTTCGTTCTGGTACGCGGTATTTT.